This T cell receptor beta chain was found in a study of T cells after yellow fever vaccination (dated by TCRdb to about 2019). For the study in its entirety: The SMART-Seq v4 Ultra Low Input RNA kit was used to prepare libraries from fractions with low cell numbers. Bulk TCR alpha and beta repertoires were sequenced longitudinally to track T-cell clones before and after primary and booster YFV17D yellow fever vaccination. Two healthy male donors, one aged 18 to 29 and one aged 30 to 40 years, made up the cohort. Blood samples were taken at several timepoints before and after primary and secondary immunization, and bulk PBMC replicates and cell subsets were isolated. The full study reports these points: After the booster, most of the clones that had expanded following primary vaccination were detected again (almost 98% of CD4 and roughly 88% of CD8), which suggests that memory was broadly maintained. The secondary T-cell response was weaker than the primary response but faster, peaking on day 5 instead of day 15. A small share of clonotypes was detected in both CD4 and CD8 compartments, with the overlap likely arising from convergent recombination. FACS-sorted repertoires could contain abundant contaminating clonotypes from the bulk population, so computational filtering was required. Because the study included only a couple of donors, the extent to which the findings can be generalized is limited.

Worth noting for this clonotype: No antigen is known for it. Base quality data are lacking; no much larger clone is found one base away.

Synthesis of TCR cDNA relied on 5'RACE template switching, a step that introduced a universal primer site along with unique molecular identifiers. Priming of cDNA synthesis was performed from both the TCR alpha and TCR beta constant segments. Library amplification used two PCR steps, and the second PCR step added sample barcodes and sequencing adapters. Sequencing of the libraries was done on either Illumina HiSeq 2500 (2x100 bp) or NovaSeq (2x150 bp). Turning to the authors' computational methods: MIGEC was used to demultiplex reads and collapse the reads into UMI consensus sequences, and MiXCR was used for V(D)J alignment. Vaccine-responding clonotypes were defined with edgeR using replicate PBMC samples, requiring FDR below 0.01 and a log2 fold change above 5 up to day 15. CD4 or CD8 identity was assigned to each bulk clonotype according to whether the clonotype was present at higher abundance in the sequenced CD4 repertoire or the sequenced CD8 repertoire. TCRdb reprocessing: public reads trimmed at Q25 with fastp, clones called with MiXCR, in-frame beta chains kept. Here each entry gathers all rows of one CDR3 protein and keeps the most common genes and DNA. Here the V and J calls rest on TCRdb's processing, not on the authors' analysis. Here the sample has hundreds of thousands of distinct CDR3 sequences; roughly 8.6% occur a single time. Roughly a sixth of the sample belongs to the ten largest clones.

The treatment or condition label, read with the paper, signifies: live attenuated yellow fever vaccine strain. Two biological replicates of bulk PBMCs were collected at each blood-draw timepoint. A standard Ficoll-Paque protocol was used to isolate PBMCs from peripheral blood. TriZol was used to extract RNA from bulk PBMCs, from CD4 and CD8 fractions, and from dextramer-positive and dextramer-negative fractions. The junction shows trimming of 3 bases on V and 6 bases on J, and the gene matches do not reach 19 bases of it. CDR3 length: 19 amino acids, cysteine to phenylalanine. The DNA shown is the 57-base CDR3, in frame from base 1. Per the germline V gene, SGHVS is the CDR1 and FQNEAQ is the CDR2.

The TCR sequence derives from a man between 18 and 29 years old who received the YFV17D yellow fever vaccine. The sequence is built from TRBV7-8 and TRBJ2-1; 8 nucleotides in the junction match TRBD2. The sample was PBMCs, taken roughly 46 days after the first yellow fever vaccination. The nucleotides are TGTGCCAGCAGCTTCCAACCTCCGGGGGTAGCGGGGTGGGTCAATGAGCAGTTCTTC. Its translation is CASSFQPPGVAGWVNEQFF. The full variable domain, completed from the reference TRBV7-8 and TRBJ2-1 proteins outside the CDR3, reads GAGVSQSPRYKVAKRGQDVALRCDPISGHVSLFWYQQALGQGPEFLTYFQNEAQLDKSGLPSDRFFAERPEGSVSTLKIQRTQQEDSAVYLCASSFQPPGVAGWVNEQFFGPGTRLTVL.